A single sample gave rise to the 25 T cell receptor beta chains below, sequenced in a study of early T cells in non-severe SARS-CoV-2 infection. TCRdb re-called the 5' RACE reads with MiXCR, one entry per CDR3 protein. The table lists tens of thousands of distinct CDR3 sequences, roughly a tenth of them singletons, with 4.5% to 5.5% in the top ten. Sequencing used whole blood. The receptors shown here come from an adult who was a healthcare worker with PCR-confirmed SARS-CoV-2 infection or an uninfected control (not recorded which).

This clonotype has ten or more counts. The J gene is TRBJ1-2, the V gene TRBV19; 12 bases align to TRBD1. The CDR3 has 17 amino acids. V dropped 4 bases and J dropped 1; count of bases not matched to a gene: 7. The germline gives CDR1 LNHDA, CDR2 SQIVND (reference sequence). DNA of the CDR3: TGTGCCAGTAGTAGCTCCGGGACAGGGGGCGGTAACTATGGCTACACCTTC. Its translation is CASSSSGTGGGNYGYTF.

This clonotype occurred many times. This CDR3 is CSARTRGPSEQYF. CDR3 bases: TGCAGTGCTAGGACCCGCGGCCCTTCCGAGCAGTACTTC. V gene TRBV20-1 combines with J gene TRBJ2-7; D ambiguous. The CDR3 has 13 amino acids. In germline, CDR1 is DFQATT, CDR2 SNEGSKA (reference sequence). V gave up 3 bases and J gave up 6 bases, with 15 bases separating them.

This clonotype was detected many times. The V and J genes are TRBV12-3 or TRBV12-4 and TRBJ1-2, with a tentative D call TRBD1 (5 bases). The CDR3 length is 15 residues. V lost 3 bases and J lost 3, with 14 bases in between. The CDR3 loop is CASSLLGVLDYGYTF. DNA of the CDR3: TGTGCCAGCAGTTTGTTGGGGGTCTTGGACTATGGCTACACCTTC.

This clonotype has a count of ten or more. The rearrangement joins TRBV2 to TRBJ2-2; D gene uncertain. Per the germline V gene, CDR1 is SNHLY and CDR2 is FYNNEI. This CDR3 has 13 amino acids. Deletions cut 7 bases from V and 3 bases from J, with 9 bases between. The CDR3 coding sequence is TGTGCCAGCAACAGATTTGACACCGGGGAGCTGTTTTTT. Translation gives CASNRFDTGELFF.

This clonotype has ten or more counts. This chain links TRBV29-1 with TRBJ2-1; 8 bases agree with TRBD2. The CDR3 runs 11 residues. CDR1 and CDR2 from the germline V gene are SQVTM and ANQGSEA. CDR3 protein: CTTGGGNEQFF. The CDR3 DNA reads as TGCACCACTGGCGGGGGGAATGAGCAGTTCTTC.

This clonotype appeared many times. V and J are TRBV7-2 and TRBJ1-2; possible D gene TRBD1, 6 bases. V lost 5 bases and J lost 4, with 17 bases in between. CDR1 SGHTA and CDR2 FQGNSA come from the germline V gene. There are 15 residues in the CDR3. This chain's CDR3 is CASSLTNRVGYGYTF. The CDR3 bases are TGTGCCAGCAGCCTCACAAACAGGGTGGGCTATGGCTACACCTTC.

V usage is TRBV5-1 and J usage is TRBJ1-2, with unresolved D. The CDR3 runs to 12 residues. Trimming removed 5 bases at V and 8 bases at J, with 13 bases between. CDR1 is SGHRS, CDR2 YFSETQ, per germline. CDR3 DNA: TGCGCCAGCAGGTCGAATCGGCGGGGCTACACCTTC. Its protein product is CASRSNRRGYTF.

This clonotype was detected only a few times. The rearrangement uses TRBV3-1 and TRBJ1-4, with no clear D. The CDR3 covers 11 residues. CDR1 is LGHDT, CDR2 YNNKEL, per germline (reference sequence). The V and J ends lost 1 base and 10 bases respectively, with 4 bases between them. CDR3 nucleotide sequence: TGTGCCAGCAGCCAAGTCGGAAAACTGTTTTTT. Protein sequence: CASSQVGKLFF.

The rearrangement joins TRBV6-5 to TRBJ1-1, with D maybe TRBD1 (5 bases). This CDR3 comprises 14 residues. CDR1 MNHEY and CDR2 SVGAGI come from the germline V gene. Trimming took off 7 bases at V and 6 bases at J, with 18 bases between the two ends. The CDR3 DNA follows: TGTGCCAGCACACCCCCGGGGCGAACATCTGAAGCTTTCTTT. Translation gives CASTPPGRTSEAFF.

The rearrangement uses TRBV7-3 and TRBJ2-2, with 8 positions matching TRBD1. The germline V gene has CDR1 SGHTA and CDR2 FQGTGA. Trimming cost V 4 bases and J 2 bases; bases outside gene matches: 3. The CDR3 loop spans 15 amino acids. CDR3 in amino acids: CASSSGQGNTGELFF. The DNA of the CDR3 is TGTGCCAGCAGCTCCGGACAGGGAAACACCGGGGAGCTGTTTTTT.

Only a few counts were recorded for this clonotype. The chain is built from TRBV7-2 and TRBJ2-3, with TRBD1 matching 10 bases. The CDR3 extends over 15 amino acids. V lost 1 base to trimming and J lost 6 bases; unmatched junction nucleotides: 4. Germline-derived CDR1 and CDR2 are SGHTA and FQGNSA. This CDR3 reads CASSLVGQGGDTQYF. The DNA for the CDR3 is TGTGCCAGCAGCTTAGTCGGACAGGGGGGTGATACGCAGTATTTT.

The V gene is TRBV6-2 or TRBV6-3, the J gene TRBJ2-2; 8 positions match TRBD1. In germline, CDR1 is MNHEY, CDR2 SVGEGT. V was pared by 2 bases and J by 4 bases, with 3 bases of the junction left unmatched. The CDR3 extends over 15 amino acids. The CDR3 nucleotides are TGTGCCAGCAGTTACACAACAGGGGGCACCGGGGAGCTGTTTTTT. It specifies CASSYTTGGTGELFF.

There are many counts of this clonotype. The genes are TRBV4-2 and TRBJ1-2; possibly TRBD1 for D (6 bases). The germline CDR1 and CDR2 sequences are LGHNA and YNFKEQ. Deletions cut 0 bases from V and 0 bases from J, with 11 bases between. The CDR3 totals 16 residues. The CDR3 spells CASSQDPDRTNYGYTF. The CDR3 nucleotides read TGTGCCAGCAGCCAAGATCCTGACAGGACTAACTATGGCTACACCTTC.

At least ten counts were recorded for this clonotype. The V gene is TRBV7-6, the J gene TRBJ2-5, with TRBD2 matching over 9 bases. CDR1 SGHVS and CDR2 FNYEAQ come from the germline V gene. The CDR3 runs 17 residues. Trimming at V came to 0 bases and at J to 9 bases, leaving 14 bases not matched to a gene. CDR3 DNA sequence: TGTGCCAGCAGCTTAGCACCGTCTAGCGGGATACCCTCGGCCCAGTACTTC. This sequence encodes CASSLAPSSGIPSAQYF.

In this sample, this clonotype turned up a few times. The rearrangement uses TRBV20-1 and TRBJ2-1, with D perhaps TRBD1 or TRBD2 (5 bases each). CDR3 length equals 15 residues. The germline gives CDR1 DFQATT, CDR2 SNEGSKA (reference sequence). The V gene lost 0 bases and the J gene lost 2 bases, with 11 bases spanning the gap. The CDR3 nucleotides are TGCAGTGCTAGAGATCCGGGACGGACCTACAATGAGCAGTTCTTC. The encoded protein is CSARDPGRTYNEQFF.

The rearrangement uses TRBV19 and TRBJ2-1; D might be TRBD2 (5 bases). The V gene lost 3 bases and the J gene lost 5 bases, with 20 bases spanning the gap. The germline CDR1 and CDR2 sequences are LNHDA and SQIVND (reference sequence). This CDR3 has 17 residues. The CDR3 region has the DNA TGTGCCAGTAGTATGAGGAGGTATGACCGCACGAACAATGAGCAGTTCTTC. Amino acids: CASSMRRYDRTNNEQFF.

This clonotype was seen ten or more times. The rearrangement joins TRBV27 to TRBJ2-1, with 9 bases aligning to TRBD2. Trimming at V came to 5 bases and at J to 5 bases, leaving 10 bases not matched to a gene. Per germline, CDR1 MNHEY and CDR2 SMNVEV (reference sequence). CDR3 length: 16 amino acids. CDR3 amino acids: CASSLLGAGGNNEQFF. Here the CDR3 DNA reads TGTGCCAGCAGTCTCCTAGGAGCGGGGGGCAACAATGAGCAGTTCTTC.

This clonotype has a count of ten or more. The V call is TRBV23-1, the J call TRBJ1-6; 7 bases line up with TRBD1. TRBV23-1 belongs to the ORF category, with a function that is uncertain. CDR3 size: 15 residues. V lost 3 bases to trimming and J lost 8 bases; unmatched junction nucleotides: 7. CDR3 nucleotides: TGCGCCAGCAGTCATTACAGGGGTGGTGATTCACCCCTCCACTTT. It translates to CASSHYRGGDSPLHF.

The V and J genes are TRBV9 and TRBJ2-7, with 9 bases lining up with TRBD1. There are 14 residues in the CDR3. Germline CDR1 is SGDLS and CDR2 is YYNGEE. V trimming: 3 bases; J trimming: 10 bases; junction bases outside the gene matches: 11. The CDR3 nucleotides are TGTGCCAGCAGCGCCGTAACCGGGACAGGGCCACAGTACTTC. This sequence encodes CASSAVTGTGPQYF.

This clonotype was found a few times. The chain is built from TRBV5-1 and TRBJ1-2, with unresolved D. Trimming stripped 3 bases from V and 4 bases from J, with 13 bases between. CDR3 length: 14 residues. Germline V gene data show CDR1 as SGHRS and CDR2 as YFSETQ. The CDR3: CASSWEGGPYGYTF. The CDR3 bases are TGCGCCAGCAGCTGGGAAGGAGGGCCCTATGGCTACACCTTC.

The J gene is TRBJ2-1, the V gene TRBV4-3, with TRBD2 matching over 10 bases. The germline gives CDR1 LGHNA, CDR2 YSLEER. The CDR3 loop spans 15 amino acids. The trim removed 0 bases at V and 10 bases at J, leaving 6 bases unmatched. The CDR3 region is CASSQDASGRIEQFF. The CDR3, as DNA: TGCGCCAGCAGCCAAGATGCTAGCGGGAGAATAGAGCAGTTCTTC.

The chain has TRBV7-2 and TRBJ2-1; D unclear. This CDR3 has 12 amino acids. The germline V gene encodes CDR1 SGHTA and CDR2 FQGNSA. V lost 7 bases and J 10 bases, leaving 14 bases between the germline ends. The DNA for the CDR3 is TGTGCCAGCAACTTCCCGATGGGAGAGCAGTTCTTC. Protein product: CASNFPMGEQFF.

This clonotype was recorded a few times. The chain has TRBV24-1 and TRBJ2-5, with D perhaps being TRBD1 or TRBD2 (5 bases each). V was cut by 5 bases and J by 5 bases, with 14 bases left in between. Germline CDR1 reads KGHDR; CDR2 reads SFDVKD. This CDR3 has 14 amino acids. CDR3 nucleotide sequence: TGTGCCACCAGTGCCCGGGATTGGGGGGAGACCCAGTACTTC. It specifies CATSARDWGETQYF.

This clonotype came up many times. V and J are TRBV7-6 and TRBJ1-6; D is unresolved. V lost 0 bases and J lost 8, with 2 bases in between. CDR3 length: 12 amino acids. Germline assignment: CDR1 SGHVS and CDR2 FNYEAQ. The DNA of the CDR3 is TGTGCCAGCAGCTTAGCGGATTCACCCCTCCACTTT. It is translated as CASSLADSPLHF.

This clonotype was picked up one time. V gene TRBV9 combines with J gene TRBJ2-1; 9 nucleotides align to TRBD2. The CDR3 covers 17 residues. The V gene's germline CDR1 is SGDLS and CDR2 YYNGEE. Trimming at V came to 4 bases and at J to 0 bases, leaving 8 bases not matched to a gene. CDR3 region: CASSPRLAGFSYNEQFF. CDR3 coding DNA: TGTGCCAGCAGCCCCCGCCTAGCGGGGTTCTCCTACAATGAGCAGTTCTTC.